The clone carrying this TCR beta chain was observed at least ten times. Germline CDR1 is SQVTM and CDR2 is ANQGSEA. The length of the CDR3 is 14 residues. V was cut by 4 bases and J by 0 bases, with 13 bases left in between. TCRdb called the RT-PCR reads again in MiXCR, with one record for every CDR3 protein. The sample lists hundreds of thousands of distinct CDR3 sequences; around 14% were seen once. This TCR was sampled from a female donor in good health, serving as a healthy control. The source material was memory CD4+ T cells from blood. The J gene is TRBJ2-7, the V gene TRBV29-1; D may be TRBD2 (6 bases). The CDR3, as DNA: TGCAGCGTTGGAACTGGGGGGACCTCCTACGAGCAGTACTTC. Residues: CSVGTGGTSYEQYF.